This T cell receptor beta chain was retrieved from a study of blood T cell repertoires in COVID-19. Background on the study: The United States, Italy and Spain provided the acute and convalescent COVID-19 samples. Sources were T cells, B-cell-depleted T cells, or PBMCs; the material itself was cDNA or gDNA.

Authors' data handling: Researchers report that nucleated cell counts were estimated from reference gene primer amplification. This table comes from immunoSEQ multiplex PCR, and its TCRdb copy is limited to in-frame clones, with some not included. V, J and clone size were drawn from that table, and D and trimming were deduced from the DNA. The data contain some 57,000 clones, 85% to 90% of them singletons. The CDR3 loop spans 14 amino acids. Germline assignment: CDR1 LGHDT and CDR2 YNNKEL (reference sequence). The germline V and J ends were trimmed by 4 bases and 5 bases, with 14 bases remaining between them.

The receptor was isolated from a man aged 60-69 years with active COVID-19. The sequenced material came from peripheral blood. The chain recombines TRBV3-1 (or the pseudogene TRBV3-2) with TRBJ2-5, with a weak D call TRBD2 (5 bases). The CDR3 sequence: CASSLGRGGETQYF. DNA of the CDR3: TGTGCCAGCAGCCTAGGCCGGGGTGGGGAGACCCAGTACTTC.